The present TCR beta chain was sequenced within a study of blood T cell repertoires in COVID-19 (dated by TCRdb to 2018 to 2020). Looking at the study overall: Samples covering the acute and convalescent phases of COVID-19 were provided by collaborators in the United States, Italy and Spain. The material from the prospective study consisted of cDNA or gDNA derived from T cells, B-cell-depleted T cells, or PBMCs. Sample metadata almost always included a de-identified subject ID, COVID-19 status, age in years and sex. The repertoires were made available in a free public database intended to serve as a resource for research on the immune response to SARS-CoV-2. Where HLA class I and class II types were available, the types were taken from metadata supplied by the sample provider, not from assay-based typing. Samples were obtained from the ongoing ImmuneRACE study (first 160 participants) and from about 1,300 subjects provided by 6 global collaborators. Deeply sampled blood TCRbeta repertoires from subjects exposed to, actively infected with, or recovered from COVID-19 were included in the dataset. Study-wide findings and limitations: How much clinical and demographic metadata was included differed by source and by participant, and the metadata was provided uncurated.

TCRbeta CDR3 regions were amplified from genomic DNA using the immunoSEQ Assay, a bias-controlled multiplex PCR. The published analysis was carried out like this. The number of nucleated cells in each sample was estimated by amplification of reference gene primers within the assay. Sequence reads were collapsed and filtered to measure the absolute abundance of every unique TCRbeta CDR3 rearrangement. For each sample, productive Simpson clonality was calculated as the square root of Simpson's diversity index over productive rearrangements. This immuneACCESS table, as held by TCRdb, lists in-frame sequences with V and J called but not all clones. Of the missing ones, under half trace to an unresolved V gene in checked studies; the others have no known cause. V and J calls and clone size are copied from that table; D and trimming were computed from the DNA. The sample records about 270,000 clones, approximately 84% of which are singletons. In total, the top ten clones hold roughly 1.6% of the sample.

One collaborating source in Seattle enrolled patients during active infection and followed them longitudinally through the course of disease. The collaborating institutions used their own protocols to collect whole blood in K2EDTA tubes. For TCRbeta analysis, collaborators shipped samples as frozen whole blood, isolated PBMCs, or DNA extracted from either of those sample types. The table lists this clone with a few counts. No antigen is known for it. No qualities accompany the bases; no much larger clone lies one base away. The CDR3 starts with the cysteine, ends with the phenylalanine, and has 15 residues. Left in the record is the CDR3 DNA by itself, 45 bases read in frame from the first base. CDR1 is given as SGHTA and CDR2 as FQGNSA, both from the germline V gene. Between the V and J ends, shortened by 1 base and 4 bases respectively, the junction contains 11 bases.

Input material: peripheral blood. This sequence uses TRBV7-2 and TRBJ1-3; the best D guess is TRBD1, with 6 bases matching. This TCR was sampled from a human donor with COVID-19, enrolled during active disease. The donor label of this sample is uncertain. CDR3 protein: CASSLGWGGGNTIYF. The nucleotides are TGTGCCAGCAGCTTAGGTTGGGGGGGCGGAAACACCATATATTTT.